A selection of T cell receptor beta chains follows, all from one sample in a study of human T cells and chemical hapten exposure. TCRdb reprocessed the 5' RACE reads via MiXCR and lists one record per CDR3 protein. The table lists around 140,000 distinct CDR3 sequences, roughly 4% of them singletons. The receptors were gathered from a female donor in good health. Each CDR3 is given with its conserved first and last residue. The order of the fields is CDR3 DNA, CDR3 protein, V gene, J gene, D gene, clone size. D genes are given only for firm matches. Only part of the rows carry a size: once, few, many, or a class if the clone is expanded.

cdr3_nt: TGTGCCAGGAGGGTGGGACTCCGCACAGATACGCAGTATTTT
cdr3_aa: CARRVGLRTDTQYF
v_call: TRBV12-3/TRBV12-4
j_call: TRBJ2-3
d_call: NA
clone_size: many

cdr3_nt: TGTGCCAGCACCCCCTGGGGACTAGCGGGGGGATTGAACACCGGGGAGCTGTTTTTT
cdr3_aa: CASTPWGLAGGLNTGELFF
v_call: TRBV6-1
j_call: TRBJ2-2
d_call: TRBD2
clone_size: many

cdr3_nt: TGTGCCAGCAGTTACTATCCGCAGAACACTGAAGCTTTCTTT
cdr3_aa: CASSYYPQNTEAFF
v_call: TRBV6-5
j_call: TRBJ1-1
d_call: NA
clone_size: many

cdr3_nt: TGTGCCAGTAGTATAGGCGCAGTCTCCTACAATGAGCAGTTCTTC
cdr3_aa: CASSIGAVSYNEQFF
v_call: TRBV19
j_call: TRBJ2-1
d_call: NA
clone_size: many

cdr3_nt: TGTGCCAGCTCACCGGGACAGGGCAATGAGCAGTTCTTC
cdr3_aa: CASSPGQGNEQFF
v_call: TRBV18
j_call: TRBJ2-1
d_call: TRBD1
clone_size: many

cdr3_nt: TGTGCCAGCATGGGCGGAGACAAGAACACTGAAGCTTTCTTT
cdr3_aa: CASMGGDKNTEAFF
v_call: TRBV6-6
j_call: TRBJ1-1
d_call: NA
clone_size: few

cdr3_nt: TGCAGTGCTATACTTTTAGGGACAGGGCCAGCGGGTGAGCAGTTCTTC
cdr3_aa: CSAILLGTGPAGEQFF
v_call: TRBV20-1
j_call: TRBJ2-1
d_call: TRBD1
clone_size: many

cdr3_nt: TGTGCCAGCAGTTTTGAGGGACAGCCTAATTCACCCCTCCACTTT
cdr3_aa: CASSFEGQPNSPLHF
v_call: TRBV12-3/TRBV12-4
j_call: TRBJ1-6
d_call: TRBD1
clone_size: many

cdr3_nt: TGTGCCTGGGGACAGGGGGCGCCCGGCTACACCTTC
cdr3_aa: CAWGQGAPGYTF
v_call: TRBV30
j_call: TRBJ1-2
d_call: TRBD1
clone_size: many

cdr3_nt: TGTGCCAGCATACAGGGTTTTTATCCTAATGAAAAACTGTTTTTT
cdr3_aa: CASIQGFYPNEKLFF
v_call: TRBV6-1
j_call: TRBJ1-4
d_call: NA
clone_size: NA

cdr3_nt: TGTGCCAGCAGCTTAGATGGGTTTGCAGGGGGTTCCTACAATGAGCAGTTCTTC
cdr3_aa: CASSLDGFAGGSYNEQFF
v_call: TRBV11-3
j_call: TRBJ2-1
d_call: TRBD1
clone_size: many

cdr3_nt: TGTGCCAGCAGCCCGGGGTTGGCTAGCGGGGGGGCCGTCATTTTGTATTTT
cdr3_aa: CASSPGLASGGAVILYF
v_call: TRBV7-6
j_call: TRBJ2-3
d_call: TRBD2
clone_size: many

cdr3_nt: TGCAGCGTTGTGGATCGGGAGGCCGGGGAGCTGTTTTTT
cdr3_aa: CSVVDREAGELFF
v_call: TRBV29-1
j_call: TRBJ2-2
d_call: TRBD2
clone_size: many

cdr3_nt: TGTGCCATCCAGGGTGGCTATGGCTACACCTTC
cdr3_aa: CAIQGGYGYTF
v_call: TRBV2
j_call: TRBJ1-2
d_call: NA
clone_size: many

cdr3_nt: TGTGCCACCAGAAGAGACACCAGCTATAATTCACCCCTCCACTTT
cdr3_aa: CATRRDTSYNSPLHF
v_call: TRBV15
j_call: TRBJ1-6
d_call: NA
clone_size: many

cdr3_nt: TGTGCCAGCAGCCAATCCCTAGGACAGGCCGCCTCTCTTTTC
cdr3_aa: CASSQSLGQAASLF
v_call: TRBV3-1
j_call: TRBJ1-2
d_call: TRBD1
clone_size: many

cdr3_nt: TGTGCCAGCAGTTCAGGCCTAGCGGGGTGGACAGATACGCAGTATTTT
cdr3_aa: CASSSGLAGWTDTQYF
v_call: TRBV13
j_call: TRBJ2-3
d_call: TRBD2
clone_size: many

cdr3_nt: TGTGCCACCAGTGAGCCGGGGCCGGGTGAGCAGTTCTTC
cdr3_aa: CATSEPGPGEQFF
v_call: TRBV24-1
j_call: TRBJ2-1
d_call: NA
clone_size: few

cdr3_nt: TGTGCCATCAGTGAGTGGCGGGGAGGAGATACGCAGTATTTT
cdr3_aa: CAISEWRGGDTQYF
v_call: TRBV10-3
j_call: TRBJ2-3
d_call: NA
clone_size: many

cdr3_nt: TGCGCCAGCAGCTTGGCGTTGTCCGGGGGCGAGGAGAAACTGTTTTTT
cdr3_aa: CASSLALSGGEEKLFF
v_call: TRBV5-1
j_call: TRBJ1-4
d_call: NA
clone_size: many

cdr3_nt: TGTGCCAGCAGCCAGGGGTTGTCTGGAAACACCATATATTTT
cdr3_aa: CASSQGLSGNTIYF
v_call: TRBV5-8
j_call: TRBJ1-3
d_call: NA
clone_size: many

cdr3_nt: TGTGCCAGCAGTTTCCTCCGGGGGGCCGGGGAGCTGTTTTTT
cdr3_aa: CASSFLRGAGELFF
v_call: TRBV6-5
j_call: TRBJ2-2
d_call: TRBD2
clone_size: few

cdr3_nt: TGTGCCACCGCAGGGAGCAGGGGTCCCCAAGAGACCCAGTACTTC
cdr3_aa: CATAGSRGPQETQYF
v_call: TRBV6-2/TRBV6-3
j_call: TRBJ2-5
d_call: NA
clone_size: many

cdr3_nt: TGCAGTGCTAGCCAACTAGCGGGGGGAATCTACGAGCAGTACTTC
cdr3_aa: CSASQLAGGIYEQYF
v_call: TRBV20-1
j_call: TRBJ2-7
d_call: TRBD2
clone_size: many

cdr3_nt: TGTGCCAGCAGCTTAACTCCTGGGGACGAGCAGTACTTC
cdr3_aa: CASSLTPGDEQYF
v_call: TRBV7-9
j_call: TRBJ2-7
d_call: NA
clone_size: many

cdr3_nt: TGTGCCAGTAGTATGTACAGCAATTCACCCCTCCACTTT
cdr3_aa: CASSMYSNSPLHF
v_call: TRBV19
j_call: TRBJ1-6
d_call: NA
clone_size: many

cdr3_nt: TGCAGCGTTGAAGAAGTGGGGGGTAGCGGGGGAGATACGCAGTATTTT
cdr3_aa: CSVEEVGGSGGDTQYF
v_call: TRBV29-1
j_call: TRBJ2-3
d_call: TRBD2
clone_size: many

cdr3_nt: TGTGCCAGCAGCTCCGGACTAGCGGGGGCGCAGTCTGCAGATACGCAGTATTTT
cdr3_aa: CASSSGLAGAQSADTQYF
v_call: TRBV7-9
j_call: TRBJ2-3
d_call: TRBD2
clone_size: few

cdr3_nt: TGCAGTGCTAGAATGTACAGGGCTACTACTGAAGCTTTCTTT
cdr3_aa: CSARMYRATTEAFF
v_call: TRBV20-1
j_call: TRBJ1-1
d_call: NA
clone_size: many

cdr3_nt: TGTGCCAGCAGCTTGGGGGGTCGAGAGACCCAGTACTTC
cdr3_aa: CASSLGGRETQYF
v_call: TRBV7-9
j_call: TRBJ2-5
d_call: NA
clone_size: many

cdr3_nt: TGTGCCAGCAGCTCGACGGGGGGGCAGGCAGATACGCAGTATTTT
cdr3_aa: CASSSTGGQADTQYF
v_call: TRBV7-3
j_call: TRBJ2-3
d_call: TRBD2
clone_size: many

cdr3_nt: TGTGCCACGCAAGAACCCACGTCTCGGGAGACCCAGTACTTC
cdr3_aa: CATQEPTSRETQYF
v_call: TRBV5-4
j_call: TRBJ2-5
d_call: NA
clone_size: NA

cdr3_nt: TGCAGTGGTCGGGGGTACCAGGATACGCAGTATTTT
cdr3_aa: CSGRGYQDTQYF
v_call: TRBV20-1
j_call: TRBJ2-3
d_call: NA
clone_size: many

cdr3_nt: TGTGCCAGCAGCTTAGGAGAACGCCGGAGAGGCTACACCTTC
cdr3_aa: CASSLGERRRGYTF
v_call: TRBV7-2
j_call: TRBJ1-2
d_call: NA
clone_size: NA

cdr3_nt: TGTGCCAGCAGCCAACCAGCCCTGGCTGAAAACATTCAGTACTTC
cdr3_aa: CASSQPALAENIQYF
v_call: TRBV4-2
j_call: TRBJ2-4
d_call: NA
clone_size: NA

cdr3_nt: TGCAGCGTTGACGGGAACACTGAAGCTTTCTTT
cdr3_aa: CSVDGNTEAFF
v_call: TRBV29-1
j_call: TRBJ1-1
d_call: NA
clone_size: many